The present T cell receptor (beta chain) was sequenced within a study of spatial heterogeneity in lung cancer. Study summary: Among detected sequences, beta-chain ones consistently exceeded alpha-chain ones in number.

This clonotype was detected ten times or more. Time point indicated: sample taken at primary tumor resection. Sequencing was performed on whole RNA extracted from tumor and nontumor lung tissue, or from frozen PBMC, and the material was left unsorted. Trimming took off 2 bases at V and 5 bases at J, with 6 bases between the two ends. Germline V gene data show CDR1 as MDHEN and CDR2 as SYDVKM. This CDR3 has 12 amino acids. The library protocol tagged each TCR cDNA with a unique molecular identifier. TCRdb recomputed calls from the 5' RACE reads with MiXCR, one row per CDR3 protein. This table has thousands of distinct CDR3 sequences, 8.5% to 10% appearing once.

The sequence was obtained from a male donor with early-stage non-small cell lung cancer. The rearrangement links TRBV28 to TRBJ1-2; perhaps TRBD1 as D (5 bases). The source was PBMCs, collected at surgery. Here the CDR3 DNA reads TGTGCCAGCAGTTTACAGGGTTATGGCTACACCTTC. Translating it yields CASSLQGYGYTF.